Below, one T cell receptor beta chain is given with its context. Its cognate antigen is unknown. These data come from a study of T cell responses to AZD1222 COVID-19 vaccine. Whole-study findings and limits: Reportedly, nearly half the spike-specific TCRs target unmutated variant regions. Most donors were white British, females outnumbered males, and clonal diversity was possibly underestimated.

CDR1 and CDR2 (germline): LGHDT, YNNKEL (reference sequence). The CDR3 loop spans 14 amino acids. The ends were cut back, 2 bases at V and 6 bases at J, with 10 bases in the middle. The protocol was immunoSEQ multiplex PCR, while the TCRdb copy is restricted to in-frame clones and leaves out a portion. The sample holds around 100,000 clones, about nine tenths seen once. The material sequenced was peripheral blood, taken on day 0 of AZD1222 vaccination. The TCR comes from an adult in good health. The chain couples TRBV3-1 (or the pseudogene TRBV3-2) to TRBJ2-2; D not certain. This CDR3 is CASSQSPAPGELFF. The CDR3 bases are TGTGCCAGCAGCCAATCGCCGGCCCCCGGGGAGCTGTTTTTT.